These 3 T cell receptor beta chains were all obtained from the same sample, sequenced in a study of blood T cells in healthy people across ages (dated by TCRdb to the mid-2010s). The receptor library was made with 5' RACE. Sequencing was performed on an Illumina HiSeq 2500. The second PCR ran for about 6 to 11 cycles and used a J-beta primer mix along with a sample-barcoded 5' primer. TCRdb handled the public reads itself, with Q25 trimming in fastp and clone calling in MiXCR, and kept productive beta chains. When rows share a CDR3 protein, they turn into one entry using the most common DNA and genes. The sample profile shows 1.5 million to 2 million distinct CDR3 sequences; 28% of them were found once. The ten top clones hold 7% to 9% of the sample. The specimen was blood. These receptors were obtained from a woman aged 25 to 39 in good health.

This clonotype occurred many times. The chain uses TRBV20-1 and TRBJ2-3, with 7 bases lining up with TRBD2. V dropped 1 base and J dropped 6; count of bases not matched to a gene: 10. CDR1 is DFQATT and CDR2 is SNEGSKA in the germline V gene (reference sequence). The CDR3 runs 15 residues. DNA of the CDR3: TGCAGTGCTAGAGCGGTCAGCGGGGTATCGGATACGCAGTATTTT. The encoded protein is CSARAVSGVSDTQYF.

Here the CDR3 DNA reads TGTGCCAGCAGTTACTCGTGGGACAGGCAGAACACTGAAGCTTTCTTT. Its translation is CASSYSWDRQNTEAFF. The chain recombines TRBV6-5 with TRBJ1-1; 8 nucleotides line up with TRBD1. The CDR3 length is 16 residues. After removal of 0 bases from V and 1 base from J, the junction contained 4 bases not matched to a gene. From germline, CDR1 is MNHEY and CDR2 SVGAGI.

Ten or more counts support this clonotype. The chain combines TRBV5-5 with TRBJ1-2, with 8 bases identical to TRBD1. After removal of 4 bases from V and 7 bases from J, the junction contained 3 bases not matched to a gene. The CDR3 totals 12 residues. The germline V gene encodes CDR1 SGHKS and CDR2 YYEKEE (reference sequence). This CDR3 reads CASSTQGAGYTF. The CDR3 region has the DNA TGTGCCAGCAGCACCCAGGGGGCTGGCTACACCTTC.